This T cell receptor (beta chain) was captured in a study of blood T cell repertoires in COVID-19 (dated by TCRdb to 2020 to 2021). At the level of the whole study: Samples from collaborators originated in the United States, Italy and Spain and spanned both the acute and convalescent phases of COVID-19. Where HLA class I and class II types were available, the types were taken from metadata supplied by the sample provider, not from assay-based typing. The material from the prospective study consisted of cDNA or gDNA derived from T cells, B-cell-depleted T cells, or PBMCs. Deeply sampled blood TCRbeta repertoires from subjects exposed to, actively infected with, or recovered from COVID-19 were included in the dataset. The sample metadata nearly always contained a de-identified subject ID, COVID-19 status, age in years and sex. A freely available public database, intended as a resource for researchers studying the immune response to SARS-CoV-2, is where the repertoires were released. Samples were obtained from the ongoing ImmuneRACE study (first 160 participants) and from about 1,300 subjects provided by 6 global collaborators. General findings and caveats noted by the study authors: The amount of clinical and demographic metadata varied by source and participant and was provided uncurated.

A remark on this clone: This receptor's antigen is unknown. Base qualities are missing; no much larger clone stands one base away.

The immunoSEQ Assay, a bias-controlled multiplex PCR, was used to amplify TCRbeta CDR3 regions from genomic DNA. The paper's data handling went like this. Within the assay, amplification of reference gene primers was used to estimate how many nucleated cells each sample contained. To quantify the absolute abundance of each unique TCRbeta CDR3 rearrangement, sequence reads were collapsed and filtered. For each sample, productive Simpson clonality was calculated as the square root of Simpson's diversity index across productive rearrangements. TCRdb holds this immuneACCESS table with in-frame rearrangements only. Some clones are missing; in checked studies, unresolved V genes explain under half, and the rest has no known cause. That table furnishes V, J and clone size, whereas the DNA furnished D and trimming. Counted in this sample were around 300,000 clones; approximately 87% of them appeared once. The ten largest clones capture less than 3.5% of the sample.

One collaborating source in Seattle enrolled patients while the patients were actively infected and followed the patients over time throughout the course of disease. Whole blood was collected in K2EDTA tubes by collaborating institutions according to the institutions' own protocols. For TCRbeta analysis, collaborators shipped samples in one of three forms: frozen whole blood, isolated PBMCs, or DNA extracted from either of those sample types. V has 5 bases trimmed and J has 3 bases trimmed; junction bases matching no gene number 11. The CDR3 starts with the cysteine, ends with the phenylalanine, and has 17 residues. Of the read, only the CDR3 DNA is kept; its 51 bases are in frame from base 1. According to the germline V gene (reference sequence), CDR1 reads SEHNR and CDR2 reads FQNEAQ.

Recombination connected TRBV7-9 to TRBJ2-1; 9 central nucleotides agree with TRBD2. Sequencing was performed on peripheral blood. The source of this sequence is a woman in her 30s with COVID-19, enrolled during active disease. This receptor has the CDR3 CASSGPGEREDYNEQFF. The nucleotide sequence reads TGTGCCAGCAGCGGCCCTGGGGAGCGGGAGGACTACAATGAGCAGTTCTTC.